This T cell receptor (beta chain) derives from a study of blood T cell repertoires in COVID-19. Overall study: Italy, Spain and the United States were the sources of the convalescent and acute COVID-19 samples. The cDNA or gDNA used as material had been derived from T cells, B-cell-depleted T cells, or PBMCs.

CDR1 SGHRS and CDR2 YFSETQ come from the germline V gene. Trimming shortened V by 1 base and J by 8 bases, and 15 bases separated the two germline ends. The CDR3 covers 15 residues. Per the original methods: For nucleated cells, counts were estimated from reference gene primer amplification. TCRdb's table, derived via immunoSEQ multiplex PCR, lists solely in-frame clones and lacks some. V and J calls plus clone size are reproduced from that table; the DNA served to infer D and trimming. The data contain about 75,000 clones, 74% of them singletons. V gene TRBV5-1 combines with J gene TRBJ1-4, with D unclear. Material: peripheral blood. This clonotype was sampled from a human donor with acute or convalescent COVID-19. The donor label of this sample is uncertain. In nucleotides, the CDR3 is TGCGCCAGCAGCTTGTCCACAGCAGTAGGAGAAAAACTGTTTTTT. Translation gives CASSLSTAVGEKLFF. The whole variable domain, filled in from reference TRBV5-1 and TRBJ1-4, reads KAGVTQTPRYLIKTRGQQVTLSCSPISGHRSVSWYQQTPGQGLQFLFEYFSETQRNKGNFPGRFSGRQFSNSRSEMNVSTLELGDSALYLCASSLSTAVGEKLFFGSGTQLSVL.